These 19 T cell receptor beta chains were all obtained from the same sample, sequenced in a study of CD4+ T cells in melanoma. This table comes from immunoSEQ multiplex PCR, and its TCRdb copy is limited to in-frame clones, with some not included. The table includes more than 9,500 clones, around 69% detected once. The sample taken for sequencing was tumor tissue. These receptors all come from a human donor with melanoma.

J is TRBJ2-1 and V is TRBV5-1, with 8 bases identical to TRBD2. The CDR3 loop spans 14 amino acids. The V gene's germline CDR1 is SGHRS and CDR2 YFSETQ. V was pared by 6 bases and J by 6 bases, with 8 bases of the junction left unmatched. The CDR3 reads CASNRGGLGNEQFF. The CDR3, as DNA: TGCGCCAGCAACCGGGGGGGACTGGGCAATGAGCAGTTCTTC.

V usage is TRBV15 and J usage is TRBJ1-5, with TRBD1 matching over 9 bases. Germline CDR1 LNHNV, CDR2 YYDKDF (reference sequence). CDR3 length: 14 amino acids. Unmatched junction bases numbered 5, after V lost 5 bases and J lost 6 bases. The CDR3 region has the DNA TGTGCCACCAGCGAACAGGGGGCTGGTCAGCCCCAGCATTTT. Translation gives CATSEQGAGQPQHF.

The chain carries TRBV5-1 and TRBJ2-1; D is undetermined. Germline CDR1 and CDR2: SGHRS and YFSETQ. The V gene lost 0 bases and the J gene lost 0 bases, with 7 bases spanning the gap. The CDR3 sequence is 15 residues long. This CDR3 is CASSLEGSSYNEQFF. Written as DNA, the CDR3 is TGCGCCAGCAGCTTGGAGGGAAGCTCCTACAATGAGCAGTTCTTC. Drawing the rest from reference TRBV5-1 and TRBJ2-1, the complete variable domain is KAGVTQTPRYLIKTRGQQVTLSCSPISGHRSVSWYQQTPGQGLQFLFEYFSETQRNKGNFPGRFSGRQFSNSRSEMNVSTLELGDSALYLCASSLEGSSYNEQFFGPGTRLTVL.

The V call is TRBV4-2, the J call TRBJ1-2; D is perhaps TRBD1 (5 bases). CDR3 length: 15 amino acids. V shed 4 bases and J shed 8 bases, with 20 bases lying between them. Germline V CDR1 and CDR2: LGHNA, YNFKEQ. The CDR3: CASSRIQGAEGGYTF. The CDR3 bases are TGTGCCAGCAGCCGTATTCAAGGGGCCGAGGGGGGCTACACCTTC.

V usage is TRBV6-5 and J usage is TRBJ1-2; D is ambiguous. CDR3 length equals 15 residues. The germline V and J ends were trimmed by 6 bases and 0 bases, with 14 bases remaining between them. CDR1 is MNHEY and CDR2 is SVGAGI in the germline V gene. CDR3 loop: CASRRYLGSNYGYTF. The CDR3 region has the DNA TGTGCCAGCAGACGCTACCTCGGATCTAACTATGGCTACACCTTC.

The chain joins TRBV18 to TRBJ2-3; D possibly corresponds to TRBD1 (5 bases). The V and J ends lost 1 base and 3 bases respectively, with 11 bases between them. CDR3 length: 15 amino acids. Germline CDR1 and CDR2: KGHSH and LQKENI. CDR3: CASSPLQGRTDTQYF. CDR3 DNA sequence: TGTGCCAGCTCACCACTCCAGGGCAGGACAGATACGCAGTATTTT.

This sequence joins TRBV5-1 and TRBJ1-3, with TRBD1 as a possible D gene (6 bases). This CDR3 region has 17 residues. Germline loops: CDR1 SGHRS, CDR2 YFSETQ. Trimming left V 3 bases short and J 2 bases short, with 18 bases between. The CDR3 DNA reads as TGCGCCAGCAGCTCGGACAGTCTAAGGCCAACTGGAAACACCATATATTTT. Its translation is CASSSDSLRPTGNTIYF.

The V and J genes are TRBV9 and TRBJ1-5; D is perhaps TRBD1 (6 bases). The V gene lost 0 bases and the J gene lost 2 bases, with 9 bases spanning the gap. CDR1 and CDR2 (germline): SGDLS, YYNGEE. CDR3 length: 15 residues. The CDR3 here is CASSVEGGRNQPQHF. DNA for the CDR3: TGTGCCAGCAGCGTAGAAGGGGGGCGCAATCAGCCCCAGCATTTT.

V usage is TRBV12-5 and J usage is TRBJ1-1; 9 bases match TRBD1. V shed 4 bases, J shed 0 bases, and the junction held 12 bases outside the gene matches. The CDR3 runs 18 residues. CDR1 is LGHNT, CDR2 FRNRAP, per germline. The CDR3 loop is CASGWTSGTGSMNTEAFF. Here the CDR3 DNA reads TGTGCTAGTGGTTGGACCTCCGGGACAGGGAGCATGAACACTGAAGCTTTCTTT.

V and J are TRBV5-4 and TRBJ1-1; the D is unclear. The CDR3 has 12 amino acids. CDR1 is SGHNT and CDR2 is YYREEE in the germline V gene (reference sequence). V gave up 2 bases and J gave up 4 bases, with 6 bases separating them. CDR3 amino acids: CASSFRATEAFF. CDR3 DNA: TGTGCCAGCAGCTTCCGAGCCACTGAAGCTTTCTTT.

By proportion, this clone is medium-sized. The rearrangement joins TRBV29-1 to TRBJ1-1, with TRBD1 as a possible D gene (6 bases). The CDR3 has 15 amino acids. V was clipped by 6 bases and J by 11 bases, with 28 bases between them. Per the germline V gene, CDR1 is SQVTM and CDR2 is ANQGSEA. The CDR3 DNA reads TGCAGCGTCGTGGCCAATCCGACAGGATATTATGTTGCTTTCTTT. This codes for CSVVANPTGYYVAFF.

The V and J genes are TRBV27 and TRBJ1-2; 8 nucleotides align to TRBD1. This CDR3 spans 13 amino acids. Trimming took 6 bases from V and 3 from J; bases not matched to a gene: 3. The germline CDR1 and CDR2 sequences are MNHEY and SMNVEV (reference sequence). The CDR3 loop is CASSGQGYYGYTF. The CDR3 DNA is TGTGCCAGCAGCGGACAGGGATACTATGGCTACACCTTC.

The genes are TRBV2 and TRBJ1-5; D not resolved. Deletions cut 2 bases from V and 4 bases from J, with 6 bases between. The CDR3 sequence is 13 residues long. Germline loops: CDR1 SNHLY, CDR2 FYNNEI. The CDR3 reads CASSETVNQPQHF. CDR3 nucleotide sequence: TGTGCCAGCAGTGAAACAGTGAATCAGCCCCAGCATTTT. The whole variable domain, remainder taken from reference TRBV2 and TRBJ1-5, is EPEVTQTPSHQVTQMGQEVILRCVPISNHLYFYWYRQILGQKVEFLVSFYNNEISEKSEIFDDQFSVERPDGSNFTLKIRSTKLEDSAMYFCASSETVNQPQHFGDGTRLSIL.

The CDR3 sequence: CASQITRLAGQETQYF. Here the CDR3 DNA reads TGTGCCAGCCAAATAACCAGGCTAGCGGGGCAAGAGACCCAGTACTTC. The chain is built from TRBV11-2 and TRBJ2-5, with 9 nucleotides matching TRBD2. CDR3 length: 16 residues. Germline values: CDR1 SGHAT, CDR2 FQNNGV. The ends lost 8 bases at V and 2 bases at J; junction bases unmatched: 12.

This clone was seen a single time. The V and J genes are TRBV5-6 and TRBJ2-7, with 12 bases lining up with TRBD2. The CDR3 consists of 14 residues. Germline trimming cut 5 bases from V and 4 bases from J; bases unmatched to any gene: 4. The germline gives CDR1 SGHDT, CDR2 YYEEEE. The CDR3 here is CASSPGLAGYEQYF. DNA of the CDR3: TGTGCCAGCAGTCCCGGACTAGCGGGGTACGAGCAGTACTTC.

This clone has a single count. This sequence joins TRBV14 and TRBJ1-1; a possible D gene is TRBD1 (5 bases). Trimming stripped 4 bases from V and 10 bases from J, with 16 bases between. This CDR3 comprises 13 residues. Germline values: CDR1 SGHDN, CDR2 FVKESK. As DNA, the CDR3 is TGTGCCAGCAGCCCTTCAAGCAGGGTTGCAGCTTTCTTT. It specifies CASSPSSRVAAFF.

This sequence joins TRBV11-3 and TRBJ2-7; D tentatively reads TRBD1 or TRBD2 (5 bases each). CDR3 length equals 14 residues. V gave up 5 bases and J gave up 9 bases, with 20 bases separating them. Per germline, CDR1 SGHNT and CDR2 YENEEA. The CDR3: CASSLAGTDSRQYF. The CDR3 DNA reads TGTGCCAGCAGCCTGGCAGGGACCGACTCAAGGCAGTACTTC.

The genes are TRBV20-1 and TRBJ2-1; D is undetermined. Germline V gene sequence: CDR1 DFQATT, CDR2 SNEGSKA (reference sequence). V lost 3 bases and J 7 bases, leaving 7 bases between the germline ends. This CDR3 contains 11 residues. The CDR3 protein is CSASSLNEQFF. Here the CDR3 DNA reads TGCAGTGCTAGTTCATTGAATGAGCAGTTCTTC.

This clone was observed a handful of times. This chain links TRBV10-2 with TRBJ1-1; D is ambiguous. There are 16 residues in the CDR3. V gave up 0 bases and J gave up 7 bases, with 18 bases separating them. Germline lookup yields CDR1 WSHSY and CDR2 SAAADI. The CDR3 DNA reads as TGCGCCAGCAGTGAGTCCGGGCGTCCCCGGGCGTTTGAAGCTTTCTTT. It translates to CASSESGRPRAFEAFF.